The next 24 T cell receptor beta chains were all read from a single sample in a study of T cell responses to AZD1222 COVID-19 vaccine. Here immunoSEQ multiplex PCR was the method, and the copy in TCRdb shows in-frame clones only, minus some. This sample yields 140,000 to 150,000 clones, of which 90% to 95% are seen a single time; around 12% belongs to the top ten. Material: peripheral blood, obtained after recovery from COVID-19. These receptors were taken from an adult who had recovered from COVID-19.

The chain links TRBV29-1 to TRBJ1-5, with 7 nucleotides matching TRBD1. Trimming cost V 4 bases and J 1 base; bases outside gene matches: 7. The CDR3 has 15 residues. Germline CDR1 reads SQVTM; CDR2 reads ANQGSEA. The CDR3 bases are TGCAGCGTTGTATTAGGGGGCTTGAGCAATCAGCCCCAGCATTTT. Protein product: CSVVLGGLSNQPQHF. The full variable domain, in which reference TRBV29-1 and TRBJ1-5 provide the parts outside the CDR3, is SAVISQKPSRDICQRGTSLTIQCQVDSQVTMMFWYRQQPGQSLTLIATANQGSEATYESGFVIDKFPISRPNLTFSTLTVSNMSPEDSSIYLCSVVLGGLSNQPQHFGDGTRLSIL.

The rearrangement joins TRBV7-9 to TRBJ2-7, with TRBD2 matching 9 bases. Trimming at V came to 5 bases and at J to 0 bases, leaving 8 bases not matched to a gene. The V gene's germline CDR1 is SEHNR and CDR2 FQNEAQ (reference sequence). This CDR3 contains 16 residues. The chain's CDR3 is CASSRTSGWSSYEQYF. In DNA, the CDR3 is TGTGCCAGCAGCCGAACTAGCGGGTGGAGCTCCTACGAGCAGTACTTC.

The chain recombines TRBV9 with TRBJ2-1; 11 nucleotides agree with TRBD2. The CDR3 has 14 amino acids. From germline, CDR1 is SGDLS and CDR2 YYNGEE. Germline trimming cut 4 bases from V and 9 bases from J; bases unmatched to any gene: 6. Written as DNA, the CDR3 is TGTGCCAGCAGCACCTCGGGACTAGCGGTTGAGCAGTTCTTC. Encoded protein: CASSTSGLAVEQFF.

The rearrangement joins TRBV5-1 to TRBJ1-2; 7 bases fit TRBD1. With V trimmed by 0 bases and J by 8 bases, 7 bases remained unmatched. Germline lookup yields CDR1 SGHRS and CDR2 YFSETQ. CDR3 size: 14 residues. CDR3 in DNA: TGCGCCAGCAGCTTGGAACAAGGGGGCGGCGGCTACACCTTC. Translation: CASSLEQGGGGYTF.

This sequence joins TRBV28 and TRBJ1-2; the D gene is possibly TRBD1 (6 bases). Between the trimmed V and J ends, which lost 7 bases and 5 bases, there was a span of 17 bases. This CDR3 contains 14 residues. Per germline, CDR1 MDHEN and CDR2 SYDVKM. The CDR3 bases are TGTGCCAGCACCCTAGGGGGGGGTAGGTATGGCTACACCTTC. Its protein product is CASTLGGGRYGYTF.

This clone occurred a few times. CDR3 sequence reads: CASSLPPGELFF. The DNA of the CDR3 is TGTGCCAGCAGCTTACCACCCGGGGAGCTGTTTTTT. V is TRBV7-2 and J is TRBJ2-2, with D uncertain. CDR3 length equals 12 residues. Germline lookup yields CDR1 SGHTA and CDR2 FQGNSA. V shed 2 bases and J shed 6 bases, with 4 bases lying between them.

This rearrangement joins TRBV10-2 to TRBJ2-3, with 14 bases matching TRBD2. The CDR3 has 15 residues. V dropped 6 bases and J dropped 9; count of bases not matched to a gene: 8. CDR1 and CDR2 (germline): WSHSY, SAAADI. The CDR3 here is CASRRGLAGVDTQYF. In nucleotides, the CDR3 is TGCGCCAGCAGAAGGGGACTAGCGGGAGTAGACACGCAGTATTTT.

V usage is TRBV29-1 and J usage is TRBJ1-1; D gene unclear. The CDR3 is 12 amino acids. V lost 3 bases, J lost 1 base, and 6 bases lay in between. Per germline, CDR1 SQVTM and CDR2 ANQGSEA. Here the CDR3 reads CSVDSTNTEAFF. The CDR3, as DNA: TGCAGCGTTGATTCGACGAACACTGAAGCTTTCTTT.

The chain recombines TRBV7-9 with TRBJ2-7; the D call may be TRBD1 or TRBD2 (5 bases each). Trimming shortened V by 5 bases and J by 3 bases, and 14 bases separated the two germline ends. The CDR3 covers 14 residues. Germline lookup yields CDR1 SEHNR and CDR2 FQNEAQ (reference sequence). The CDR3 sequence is CASSTGVRDYEQYF. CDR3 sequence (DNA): TGTGCCAGCAGCACCGGGGTCAGGGACTACGAGCAGTACTTC.

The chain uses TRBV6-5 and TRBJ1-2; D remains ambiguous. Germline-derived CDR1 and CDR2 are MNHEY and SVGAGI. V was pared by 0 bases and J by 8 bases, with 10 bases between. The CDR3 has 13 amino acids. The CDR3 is CASSYSRDHGYTF. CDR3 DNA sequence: TGTGCCAGCAGTTACTCGAGAGATCACGGCTACACCTTC.

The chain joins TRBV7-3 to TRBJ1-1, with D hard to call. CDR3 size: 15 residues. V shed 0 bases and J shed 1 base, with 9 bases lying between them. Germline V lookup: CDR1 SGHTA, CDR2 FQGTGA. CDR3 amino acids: CASSLTKQSNTEAFF. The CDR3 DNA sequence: TGTGCCAGCAGCTTAACTAAGCAGTCGAACACTGAAGCTTTCTTT.

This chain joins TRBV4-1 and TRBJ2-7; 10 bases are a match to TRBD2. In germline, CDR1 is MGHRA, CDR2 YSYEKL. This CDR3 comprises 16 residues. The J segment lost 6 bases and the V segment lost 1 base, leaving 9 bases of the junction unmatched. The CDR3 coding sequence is TGCGCCAGCAGCCAAGTAGTGGCTAGCGGGAGATCCGAGCAGTACTTC. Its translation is CASSQVVASGRSEQYF.

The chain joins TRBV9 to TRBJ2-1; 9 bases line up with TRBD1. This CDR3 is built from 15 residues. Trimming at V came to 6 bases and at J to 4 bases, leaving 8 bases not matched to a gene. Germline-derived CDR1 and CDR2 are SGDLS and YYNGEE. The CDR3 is CASTPRGTGYNEQFF. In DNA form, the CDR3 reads TGTGCCAGCACCCCCCGGGGGACAGGGTACAATGAGCAGTTCTTC.

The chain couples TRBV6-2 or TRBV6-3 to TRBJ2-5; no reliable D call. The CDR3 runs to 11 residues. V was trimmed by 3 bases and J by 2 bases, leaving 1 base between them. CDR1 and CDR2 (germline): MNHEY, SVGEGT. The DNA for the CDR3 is TGTGCCAGCAGTTATCAAGAGACCCAGTACTTC. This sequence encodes CASSYQETQYF.

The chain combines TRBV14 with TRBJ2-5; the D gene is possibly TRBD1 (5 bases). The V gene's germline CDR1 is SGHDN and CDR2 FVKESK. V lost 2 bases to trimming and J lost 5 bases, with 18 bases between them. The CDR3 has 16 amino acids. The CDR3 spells CASSQRGHVPRETQYF. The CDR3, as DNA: TGTGCCAGCAGCCAACGAGGACACGTCCCGAGGGAGACCCAGTACTTC.

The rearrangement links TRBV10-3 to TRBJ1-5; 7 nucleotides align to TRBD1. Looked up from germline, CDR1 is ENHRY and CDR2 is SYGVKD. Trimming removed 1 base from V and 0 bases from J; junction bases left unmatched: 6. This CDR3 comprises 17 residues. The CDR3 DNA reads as TGTGCCATCAGTGAGTGGGGACAGATATATAGCAATCAGCCCCAGCATTTT. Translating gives CAISEWGQIYSNQPQHF.

Here the CDR3 reads CASRPRAGSSYEQYF. The DNA of the CDR3 is TGTGCCAGCAGGCCACGGGCAGGGTCCTCCTACGAGCAGTACTTC. The chain couples TRBV6-5 to TRBJ2-7; tentative D call: TRBD1 (5 bases). V lost 6 bases to trimming and J lost 0 bases, with 15 bases between them. The germline V gene has CDR1 MNHEY and CDR2 SVGAGI. The CDR3 runs 15 residues.

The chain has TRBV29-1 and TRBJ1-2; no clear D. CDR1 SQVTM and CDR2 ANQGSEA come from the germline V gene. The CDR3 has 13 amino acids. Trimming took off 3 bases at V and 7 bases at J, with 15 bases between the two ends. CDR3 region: CSVDAGWVGGYTF. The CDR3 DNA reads TGCAGCGTTGATGCGGGTTGGGTAGGTGGCTACACCTTC.

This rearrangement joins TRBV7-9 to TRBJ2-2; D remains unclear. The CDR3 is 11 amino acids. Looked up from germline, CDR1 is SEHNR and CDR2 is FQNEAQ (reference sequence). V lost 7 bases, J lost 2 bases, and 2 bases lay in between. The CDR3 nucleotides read TGTGCCAGCACCAACACCGGGGAGCTGTTTTTT. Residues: CASTNTGELFF. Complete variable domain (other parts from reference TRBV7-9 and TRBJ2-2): DTGVSQNPRHKITKRGQNVTFRCDPISEHNRLYWYRQTLGQGPEFLTYFQNEAQLEKSRLLSDRFSAERPKGSFSTLEIQRTEQGDSAMYLCASTNTGELFFGEGSRLTVL.

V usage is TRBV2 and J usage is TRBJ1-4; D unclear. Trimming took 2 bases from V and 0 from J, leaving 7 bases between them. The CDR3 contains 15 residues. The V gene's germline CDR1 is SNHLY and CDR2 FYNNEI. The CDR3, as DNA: TGTGCCAGCAGTGAAACCGGTGCAACTAATGAAAAACTGTTTTTT. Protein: CASSETGATNEKLFF.

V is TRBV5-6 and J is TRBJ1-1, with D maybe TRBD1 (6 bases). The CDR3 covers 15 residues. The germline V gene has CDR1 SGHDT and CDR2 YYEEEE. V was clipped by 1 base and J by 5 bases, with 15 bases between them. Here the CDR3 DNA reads TGTGCCAGCAGCTTGTTTGGGGGGCCCGAGACTGAAGCTTTCTTT. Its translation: CASSLFGGPETEAFF.

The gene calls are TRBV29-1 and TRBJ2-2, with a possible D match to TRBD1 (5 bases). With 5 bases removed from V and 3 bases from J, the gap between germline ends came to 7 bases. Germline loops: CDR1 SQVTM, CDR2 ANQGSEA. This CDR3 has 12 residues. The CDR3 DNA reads TGCAGCGTTCTACAGGACACCGGGGAGCTGTTTTTT. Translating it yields CSVLQDTGELFF.

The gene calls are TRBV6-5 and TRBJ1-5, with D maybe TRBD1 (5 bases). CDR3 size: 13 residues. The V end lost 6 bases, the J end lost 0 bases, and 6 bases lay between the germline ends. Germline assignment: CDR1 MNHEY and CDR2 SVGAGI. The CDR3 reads CASRQASNQPQHF. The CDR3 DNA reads TGTGCCAGCAGACAGGCTAGCAATCAGCCCCAGCATTTT.

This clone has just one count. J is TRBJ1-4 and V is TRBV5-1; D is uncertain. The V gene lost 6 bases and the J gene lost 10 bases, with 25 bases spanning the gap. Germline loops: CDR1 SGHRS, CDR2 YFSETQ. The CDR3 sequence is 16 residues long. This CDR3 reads CASTETAGGGVGKLFF. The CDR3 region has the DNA TGCGCCAGCACCGAAACAGCCGGCGGCGGGGTGGGAAAACTGTTTTTT.